What follows are 25 T cell receptor beta chains derived from one specimen sequenced in a study of CD8+CD57+ T cells in acquired aplastic anemia (dated by TCRdb to the late 2010s). Sequencing was performed on an Illumina HiSeq 2000. Profiling of TCR beta VDJ combinations and CDR3 sequences used genomic DNA as the template. Through fastp at Q25 and MiXCR, TCRdb rebuilt clones from the public reads, retaining in-frame beta chains. Every CDR3 protein is listed once, alongside the most common genes and DNA of its rows. This sample lists some 200,000 distinct CDR3 sequences; less than 50% were detected once. The top ten clonotypes cover roughly 2% of the sample. The patients picked for sequencing were ones in whom flow cytometry had shown an expansion of CD8+CD57+ cells. The sequencing sample was made of sorted CD4+, CD8+, or CD8+CD57+ T cells (not recorded which) from PBMCs. These receptors were taken from a human donor with aplastic anemia.

This chain joins TRBV29-1 and TRBJ1-2, with TRBD1 matching over 8 bases. This CDR3 is built from 14 residues. The V gene's germline CDR1 is SQVTM and CDR2 ANQGSEA. Trimming removed 4 bases from V and 8 bases from J; junction bases left unmatched: 12. The CDR3 here is CSVVETRGPGGYTF. As DNA, the CDR3 is TGCAGCGTTGTGGAAACCAGGGGGCCAGGAGGCTACACCTTC. The full variable domain, its missing parts supplied by reference TRBV29-1 and TRBJ1-2, is SAVISQKPSRDICQRGTSLTIQCQVDSQVTMMFWYRQQPGQSLTLIATANQGSEATYESGFVIDKFPISRPNLTFSTLTVSNMSPEDSSIYLCSVVETRGPGGYTFGSGTRLTVV.

In its sample, this clonotype was seen a few times. The chain has TRBV24-1 and TRBJ1-2, with D possibly TRBD1 on 6 matching bases. The CDR3 covers 11 residues. V was cut by 10 bases and J by 2 bases, with 7 bases left in between. CDR1 is KGHDR, CDR2 SFDVKD, per germline. CDR3 protein: CATQGNYGYTF. CDR3 DNA: TGTGCCACACAGGGAAACTATGGCTACACCTTC.

The rearrangement joins TRBV28 to TRBJ2-5; TRBD1 is a possible D gene (5 bases). V was trimmed by 5 bases and J by 4 bases, leaving 14 bases between them. This CDR3 is built from 14 residues. Germline CDR1 MDHEN, CDR2 SYDVKM. Here the CDR3 DNA reads TGTGCCAGCAGTCCATCGCCAGACAGAGAGACCCAGTACTTC. This encodes CASSPSPDRETQYF.

The V call is TRBV7-2, the J call TRBJ1-5, with D unresolved. V lost 4 bases and J lost 1, with 8 bases in between. In germline, CDR1 is SGHTA, CDR2 FQGNSA. The CDR3 sequence is 14 residues long. The CDR3 loop reads CASSSYQSNQPQHF. As DNA, the CDR3 is TGTGCCAGCAGCTCCTATCAGAGCAATCAGCCCCAGCATTTT.

Many counts were recorded for this clonotype. V and J are TRBV5-1 and TRBJ2-2; a weak D match, TRBD2 (5 bases). V gave up 3 bases and J gave up 6 bases, with 18 bases separating them. CDR1 and CDR2 from the germline V gene are SGHRS and YFSETQ. This CDR3 spans 16 amino acids. CDR3 amino acids: CASSSFTRIDSGELFF. DNA for the CDR3: TGCGCCAGCAGCTCTTTCACTAGGATCGACTCCGGGGAGCTGTTTTTT.

The rearrangement uses TRBV24-1 and TRBJ2-2; TRBD2 matches at 8 bases. Looked up from germline, CDR1 is KGHDR and CDR2 is SFDVKD. Trimming removed 1 base from V and 5 bases from J; junction bases left unmatched: 5. The CDR3 covers 16 residues. Written as DNA, the CDR3 is TGTGCCACCAGTGATTTTAGCGGGAAAAATACCGGGGAGCTGTTTTTT. This sequence encodes CATSDFSGKNTGELFF.

This chain uses TRBV30 with TRBJ2-7; D gene ambiguous. Trimming removed 5 bases at V and 5 bases at J, with 10 bases between. Germline V lookup: CDR1 GTSNPN, CDR2 SVGIG (reference sequence). The CDR3 contains 11 residues. The CDR3 sequence is CAWETLHEQYF. CDR3 nucleotide sequence: TGTGCCTGGGAAACACTACACGAGCAGTACTTC.

J is TRBJ1-6 and V is TRBV7-6; D remains unclear. This CDR3 is 15 amino acids long. Between the trimmed V and J ends, which lost 5 bases and 6 bases, there was a span of 14 bases. Germline V gene data show CDR1 as SGHVS and CDR2 as FNYEAQ. CDR3 sequence: CASSRNPFSNSPLHF. CDR3 DNA sequence: TGTGCCAGCAGCAGGAATCCCTTTTCTAATTCACCCCTCCACTTT.

This sequence joins TRBV14 and TRBJ2-1, with 10 bases lining up with TRBD2. The trim removed 1 base at V and 4 bases at J, leaving 10 bases unmatched. CDR1 is SGHDN, CDR2 FVKESK, per germline. This CDR3 spans 18 amino acids. The CDR3 sequence is CASSQVVSGGHMYNEQFF. The CDR3 bases are TGTGCCAGCAGCCAAGTGGTTAGCGGGGGGCACATGTACAATGAGCAGTTCTTC. Drawing the rest from reference TRBV14 and TRBJ2-1, the complete variable domain is EAGVTQFPSHSVIEKGQTVTLRCDPISGHDNLYWYRRVMGKEIKFLLHFVKESKQDESGMPNNRFLAERTGGTYSTLKVQPAELEDSGVYFCASSQVVSGGHMYNEQFFGPGTRLTVL.

The chain recombines TRBV11-1 with TRBJ2-1; the match to TRBD2 covers 8 bases. The CDR3 is 16 amino acids. V dropped 0 bases and J dropped 8; count of bases not matched to a gene: 9. The germline CDR1 and CDR2 sequences are SGHAT and FQDESV (reference sequence). The CDR3 loop is CASSLAPGLVYDEQFF. In nucleotides, the CDR3 is TGTGCCAGCAGCTTAGCACCGGGACTAGTTTATGATGAGCAGTTCTTC.

J is TRBJ2-1 and V is TRBV6-1; D is perhaps TRBD1 or TRBD2 (5 bases each). Trimming removed 6 bases from V and 7 bases from J, with 25 bases in between. The germline gives CDR1 MNHNS, CDR2 SASEGT. CDR3 length: 17 amino acids. In DNA form, the CDR3 reads TGTGCCAGCAGCCCCACGGGACCGCGGAGAGTGGGGAATGAGCAGTTCTTC. Amino acids: CASSPTGPRRVGNEQFF.

This chain connects TRBV25-1 to TRBJ2-1; D is possibly TRBD1 or TRBD2 (5 bases each). The CDR3 consists of 12 residues. Germline V gene lookup returns CDR1 MGHDK and CDR2 SYGVNS. Trimming removed 4 bases from V and 8 bases from J, with 9 bases in between. The CDR3 is CASSAGGYEQFF. The CDR3 DNA is TGTGCCAGCAGTGCTGGGGGTTATGAGCAGTTCTTC.

The DNA of the CDR3 is TGTGCCAGCTCACCTCGGGACAGGGGGTTAGACGAGCAGTACTTC. Translated, it gives CASSPRDRGLDEQYF. The rearrangement uses TRBV18 and TRBJ2-7, with 11 bases fitting TRBD1. The germline CDR1 and CDR2 sequences are KGHSH and LQKENI. CDR3 length: 15 residues. The J segment lost 5 bases and the V segment lost 3 bases, leaving 6 bases of the junction unmatched.

The rearrangement uses TRBV7-2 and TRBJ1-4; D is perhaps TRBD1 (6 bases). The CDR3 consists of 15 residues. Germline assignment: CDR1 SGHTA and CDR2 FQGNSA. The germline V and J ends were trimmed by 0 bases and 5 bases, with 10 bases remaining between them. CDR3 residues: CASSLAQGGNEKLFF. CDR3 DNA: TGTGCCAGCAGCTTAGCTCAAGGGGGAAATGAAAAACTGTTTTTT.

This clonotype was found a few times. An end of the junction does not agree with germline; a read error may underlie this. This rearrangement joins TRBV10-3 to TRBJ2-3; TRBD2 matches 7 bases. Looked up from germline, CDR1 is ENHRY and CDR2 is SYGVKD. CDR3 length: 15 amino acids. The CDR3 is CASSDSRGGTDTQYF. In DNA form, the CDR3 reads TGTGCCAGCAGTGACTCCCGGGGGGGCACAGATACGCAGTATTTT.

V is TRBV9 and J is TRBJ1-1; the D is unclear. The germline gives CDR1 SGDLS, CDR2 YYNGEE. Trimming left V 5 bases short and J 4 bases short, with 6 bases between. This CDR3 region has 11 residues. CDR3: CASRELTEAFF. The CDR3 DNA reads as TGTGCCAGCAGAGAACTCACTGAAGCTTTCTTT.

This rearrangement joins TRBV19 to TRBJ1-4; unclear D gene. CDR1 LNHDA and CDR2 SQIVND come from the germline V gene (reference sequence). V lost 5 bases and J 0 bases, leaving 10 bases between the germline ends. The CDR3 sequence is 15 residues long. CDR3 sequence: CASSAFHATNEKLFF. CDR3 nucleotide sequence: TGTGCCAGTAGTGCCTTTCATGCAACTAATGAAAAACTGTTTTTT.

This rearrangement joins TRBV5-6 to TRBJ1-1, with no clear D. This CDR3 region has 16 residues. Looked up from germline, CDR1 is SGHDT and CDR2 is YYEEEE. The V end was cut by 7 bases, the J end by 0 bases, with 19 bases between. CDR3 DNA: TGTGCCAGCTCCCGGGATAACAGTGCCATGAACACTGAAGCTTTCTTT. Protein sequence: CASSRDNSAMNTEAFF.

This clonotype was recorded many times. The CDR3 protein is CASSLAAVRNEQFF. In DNA form, the CDR3 reads TGTGCCAGTAGCTTAGCGGCAGTTCGCAATGAGCAGTTCTTC. The J gene is TRBJ2-1, the V gene TRBV19, with D tentatively TRBD2 (6 bases). The length of the CDR3 is 14 residues. From germline, CDR1 is LNHDA and CDR2 SQIVND (reference sequence). V lost 6 bases and J 6 bases, leaving 15 bases between the germline ends.

The rearrangement joins TRBV7-3 to TRBJ2-7, with D uncertain. Germline loops: CDR1 SGHTA, CDR2 FQGTGA. V dropped 5 bases and J dropped 2 bases, with 10 bases sitting between them. The CDR3 totals 13 residues. CDR3 residues: CASSSTGAYEQYF. The CDR3 DNA follows: TGTGCCAGCAGCAGCACTGGGGCCTACGAGCAGTACTTC. Full variable domain (outside the CDR3, taken from reference TRBV7-3 and TRBJ2-7): GAGVSQTPSNKVTEKGKYVELRCDPISGHTALYWYRQSLGQGPEFLIYFQGTGAADDSGLPNDRFFAVRPEGSVSTLKIQRTERGDSAVYLCASSSTGAYEQYFGPGTRLTVT.

The rearrangement links TRBV3-1 to TRBJ2-1; 12 positions agree with TRBD2. Losses at the gene ends were 5 bases for V and 10 bases for J; bases not matched to a gene: 6. The CDR3 contains 14 residues. The germline CDR1 and CDR2 sequences are LGHDT and YNNKEL (reference sequence). The CDR3, as DNA: TGTGCCAGCAGCTCACTAGCGGGAGGCCAGGAGCAGTTCTTC. The encoded protein is CASSSLAGGQEQFF.

The chain has TRBV4-2 and TRBJ1-4; maybe TRBD1 (6 bases). V lost 4 bases and J 7 bases, leaving 22 bases between the germline ends. The CDR3 loop spans 17 amino acids. CDR1 and CDR2 from the germline V gene are LGHNA and YNFKEQ. CDR3 in DNA: TGTGCCAGCAGCCGAGCAGGGGCAGAAATGATTCTTGAAAAACTGTTTTTT. As protein: CASSRAGAEMILEKLFF.

The chain recombines TRBV7-7 with TRBJ2-1, with D tentatively TRBD1 (5 bases). This CDR3 contains 16 residues. CDR1 and CDR2 (germline): SSHAT, FNYEAQ (reference sequence). Trimming cost V 1 base and J 4 bases, with 14 bases left between them. The CDR3 coding sequence is TGTGCCAGCAGCTTAGGGGGCGGAGTAGATTACAATGAGCAGTTCTTC. As protein: CASSLGGGVDYNEQFF.

This clonotype has a handful of counts. This chain uses TRBV3-1 with TRBJ1-4, with 8 bases lining up with TRBD1. The CDR3 is 16 amino acids. CDR1 is LGHDT, CDR2 YNNKEL, per germline (reference sequence). V shed 2 bases and J 8 bases; nucleotides not matched to a gene: 10. This chain's CDR3 is CASSQKTDRGREKLFF. The CDR3 DNA is TGTGCCAGCAGCCAAAAGACAGACAGGGGAAGGGAAAAACTGTTTTTT.

CDR3 sequence reads: CASSETGLQDTQYF. The CDR3 coding sequence is TGTGCCAGCAGCGAGACAGGGCTCCAAGATACGCAGTATTTT. The genes are TRBV2 and TRBJ2-3; 7 positions match TRBD1. CDR3 length equals 14 residues. Germline-derived CDR1 and CDR2 are SNHLY and FYNNEI. V lost 6 bases to trimming and J lost 5 bases; unmatched junction nucleotides: 8.